These T cell receptor beta chains were read from a single sample in a study of cytomegalovirus exposure and HLA in healthy donors. This table comes from immunoSEQ multiplex PCR, and its TCRdb copy is limited to in-frame clones, with some not included. The sample has roughly 130,000 clones; almost 90% are singletons. Sample: PBMCs. These receptors all stem from a man aged 25-45 years in good health and CMV-seronegative. Each CDR3 is given with its conserved first and last residue. Fields, in order: clone size, J gene, D gene, V gene, CDR3 DNA, CDR3 protein. D genes are given only for firm matches. Part of the rows lack a size; the others show once, few, many or a class for expanded clones.

size: -
J: TRBJ1-2
D: -
V: TRBV7-2
DNA: TGTGCCAGCGCTTCACTTAACTATGGCTACACCTTC
CDR3: CASASLNYGYTF

size: -
J: TRBJ2-3
D: TRBD2
V: TRBV7-2
DNA: TGTGCCAGCAGCGCGGCCGGGACTACTACAGATACGCAGTATTTT
CDR3: CASSAAGTTTDTQYF

size: medium-sized
J: TRBJ2-3
D: -
V: TRBV6-4
DNA: TGTGCCAGCAGTGACTCGCAGGGCACAGATACGCAGTATTTT
CDR3: CASSDSQGTDTQYF

size: -
J: TRBJ2-3
D: TRBD1
V: TRBV28
DNA: TGTGCCAGCAGTCCAGCCCTCGGACAGGGGGCAGATACGCAGTATTTT
CDR3: CASSPALGQGADTQYF

size: -
J: TRBJ1-2
D: -
V: TRBV7-2
DNA: TGTGCCAGCAGCTTACAGGGGAGACAAGGGGGCTACACCTTC
CDR3: CASSLQGRQGGYTF

size: -
J: TRBJ2-1
D: TRBD2
V: TRBV5-1
DNA: TGCGCCAGCAGCCCCGCGGGACTAGGGTCGAGTGAGCAGTTCTTC
CDR3: CASSPAGLGSSEQFF

size: -
J: TRBJ2-1
D: -
V: TRBV6-1
DNA: TGTGCCAGCAGGGCCTTTTTCTTCAATGAGCAGTTCTTC
CDR3: CASRAFFFNEQFF

size: once
J: TRBJ1-5
D: TRBD1
V: TRBV6-5
DNA: TGTGCCAGCAGTTACTCGCCGGGACAGGGAGGCCTGGAACTGCATTTT
CDR3: CASSYSPGQGGLELHF

size: -
J: TRBJ2-7
D: -
V: TRBV9
DNA: TGTGCCAGCAGCGTAGACTTTGGGGGCGAGTACGACGAGCAGTACTTC
CDR3: CASSVDFGGEYDEQYF

size: -
J: TRBJ2-1
D: TRBD2
V: TRBV4-3
DNA: TGCGCCAGCAGCCAGAGAGTAGCGGGAGTGAATGAGCAGTTCTTC
CDR3: CASSQRVAGVNEQFF

size: -
J: TRBJ2-7
D: -
V: TRBV5-1
DNA: TGCGCCAGCAGCTTGGGGCAGGGCCCCAACGAGCAGTACTTC
CDR3: CASSLGQGPNEQYF

size: -
J: TRBJ2-2
D: TRBD2
V: TRBV5-4
DNA: TGTGCCAGCAGCTTTTTAATGGGACTAGCGGGAGCGAGTACCGGGGAGCTGTTTTTT
CDR3: CASSFLMGLAGASTGELFF

size: -
J: TRBJ2-7
D: TRBD1
V: TRBV7-2
DNA: TGTGCCAGCAGCTTTCTGGGACAGGGCCACGAGCAGTACTTC
CDR3: CASSFLGQGHEQYF

size: -
J: TRBJ1-2
D: -
V: TRBV29-1
DNA: TGCAGCGTACGGAGATCCAGGGATATTTCTTATGGCTACACCTTC
CDR3: CSVRRSRDISYGYTF

size: -
J: TRBJ2-7
D: TRBD2
V: TRBV5-4
DNA: TGTGCCAGCAGCGTTACTAGCGGGTCTACCTTCTCCTACGAGCAGTACTTC
CDR3: CASSVTSGSTFSYEQYF

size: -
J: TRBJ2-7
D: TRBD1
V: TRBV25-1
DNA: TGTGCCAGCAGCTCGGGGACAGCGTCCTACGAGCAGTACTTC
CDR3: CASSSGTASYEQYF

size: -
J: TRBJ1-1
D: -
V: TRBV2
DNA: TGTGCCACCGTGGGAGAGAACACTGAAGCTTTCTTT
CDR3: CATVGENTEAFF